This T cell receptor (beta chain) was obtained from a study of cytotoxic CD8 clonotypes in ibrutinib-treated CLL. Only a few counts were recorded for this clone. Measured with immunoSEQ multiplex PCR; TCRdb has only the in-frame clones, and not every one. Here the sample spans about 160,000 clones, about four fifths being singletons. The source material was PBMCs, sampled after 12 months of ibrutinib treatment. The receptor comes from a human donor with chronic lymphocytic leukemia.

The DNA for the CDR3 is TGTGCCAGCAGCTTGGACTATTCACCCCTCCACTTT. As protein: CASSLDYSPLHF. The V and J genes are TRBV5-4 and TRBJ1-6, with no clear D. There are 12 residues in the CDR3. Germline CDR1 is SGHNT and CDR2 is YYREEE (reference sequence). Trimming pared 0 bases from V and 8 bases from J, leaving 3 bases between.